The entry below describes one T cell receptor (beta chain). The length of the CDR3 is 16 residues. Trimming took 0 bases from V and 1 from J, leaving 11 bases between them. Germline V CDR1 and CDR2: MNHEY, SVGAGI. This specimen comes from a study of T cell changes during pregnancy in multiple sclerosis. Assay used: immunoSEQ multiplex PCR; TCRdb lists only in-frame clones, some missing. This sample carries tens of thousands of clones, 80% to 90% of them seen once, and the ten largest clones take about 6.9%. The TCR originated in a female donor with multiple sclerosis, enrolled in a pregnancy study. Material: CD8+ T cells from peripheral blood mononuclear cells, obtained in the second trimester of pregnancy. V and J are TRBV6-5 and TRBJ2-3, with a tentative D call TRBD2 (7 bases). The DNA of the CDR3 is TGTGCCAGCAGTTACTCGTGGGGGGGCGGCACAGATACGCAGTATTTT. Protein product: CASSYSWGGGTDTQYF.